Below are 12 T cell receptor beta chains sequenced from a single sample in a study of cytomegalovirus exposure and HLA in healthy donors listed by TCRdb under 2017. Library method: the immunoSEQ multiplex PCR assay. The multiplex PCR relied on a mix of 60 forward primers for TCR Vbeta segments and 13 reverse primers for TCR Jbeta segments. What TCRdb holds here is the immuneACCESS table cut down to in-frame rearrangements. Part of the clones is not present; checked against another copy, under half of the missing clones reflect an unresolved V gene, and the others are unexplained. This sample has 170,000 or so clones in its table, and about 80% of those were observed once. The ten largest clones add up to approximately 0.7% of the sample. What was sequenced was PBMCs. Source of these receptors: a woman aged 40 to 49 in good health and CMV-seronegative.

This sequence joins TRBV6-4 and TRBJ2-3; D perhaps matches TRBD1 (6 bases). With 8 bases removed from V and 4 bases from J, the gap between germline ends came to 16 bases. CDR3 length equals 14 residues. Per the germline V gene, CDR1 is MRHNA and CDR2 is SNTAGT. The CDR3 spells CASALDRLADTQYF. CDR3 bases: TGTGCCAGCGCCCTAGACAGGCTAGCAGATACGCAGTATTTT.

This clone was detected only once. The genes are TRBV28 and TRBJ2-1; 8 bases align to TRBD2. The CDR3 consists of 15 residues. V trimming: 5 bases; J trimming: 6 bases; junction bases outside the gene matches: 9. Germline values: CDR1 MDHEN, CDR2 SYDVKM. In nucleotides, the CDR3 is TGTGCCAGCAGTAAGCCCGTCAGCGGGAGCAATGAGCAGTTCTTC. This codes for CASSKPVSGSNEQFF.

CDR3 nucleotide sequence: TGTGCCAGCTCACCACCCCAGGAATCCTACGAGCAGTACTTC. Translating gives CASSPPQESYEQYF. V is TRBV18 and J is TRBJ2-7; D remains ambiguous. Germline V gives CDR1 KGHSH, CDR2 LQKENI. The CDR3 extends over 14 amino acids. Trimming cost V 0 bases and J 1 base, with 7 bases left between them.

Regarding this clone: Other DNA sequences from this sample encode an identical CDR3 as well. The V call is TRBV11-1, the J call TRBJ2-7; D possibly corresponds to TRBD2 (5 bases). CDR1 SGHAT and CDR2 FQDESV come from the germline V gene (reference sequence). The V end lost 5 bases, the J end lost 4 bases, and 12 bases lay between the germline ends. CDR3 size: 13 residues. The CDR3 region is CASSRGLSYEQYF. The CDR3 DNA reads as TGTGCCAGCAGCCGCGGACTGTCATACGAGCAGTACTTC.

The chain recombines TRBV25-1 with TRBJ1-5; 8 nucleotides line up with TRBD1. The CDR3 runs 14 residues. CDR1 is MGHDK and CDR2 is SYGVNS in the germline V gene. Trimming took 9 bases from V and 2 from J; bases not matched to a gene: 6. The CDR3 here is CASQGAMGNQPQHF. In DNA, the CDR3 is TGTGCCAGTCAGGGGGCTATGGGCAATCAGCCCCAGCATTTT.

This chain's CDR3 is CASRKTGGDSYNEQFF. For the CDR3, the DNA is TGTGCCAGCAGAAAGACAGGGGGCGACTCCTACAATGAGCAGTTCTTC. This rearrangement joins TRBV5-4 to TRBJ2-1; the match to TRBD1 covers 10 bases. The germline gives CDR1 SGHNT, CDR2 YYREEE (reference sequence). This CDR3 spans 16 amino acids. Unmatched junction bases numbered 5, after V lost 5 bases and J lost 0 bases.

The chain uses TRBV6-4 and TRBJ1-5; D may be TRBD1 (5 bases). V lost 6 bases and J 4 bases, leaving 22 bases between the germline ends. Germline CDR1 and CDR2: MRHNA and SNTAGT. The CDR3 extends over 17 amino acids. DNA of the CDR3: TGTGCCAGCAGCTCTGGGGGGGTTCTTTCTTCAAATCAGCCCCAGCATTTT. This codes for CASSSGGVLSSNQPQHF.

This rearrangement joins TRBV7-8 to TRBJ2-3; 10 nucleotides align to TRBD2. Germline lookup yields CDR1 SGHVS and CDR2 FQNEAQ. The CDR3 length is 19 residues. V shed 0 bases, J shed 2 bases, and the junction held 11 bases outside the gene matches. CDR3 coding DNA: TGTGCCAGCAGCTTAGCAAGACCGGGACTAGCGCAAAACACAGATACGCAGTATTTT. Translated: CASSLARPGLAQNTDTQYF.

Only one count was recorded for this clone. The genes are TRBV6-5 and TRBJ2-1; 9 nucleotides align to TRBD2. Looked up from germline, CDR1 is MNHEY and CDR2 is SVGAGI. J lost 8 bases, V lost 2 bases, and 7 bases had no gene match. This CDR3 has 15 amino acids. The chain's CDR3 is CASSYRTAGGDEQFF. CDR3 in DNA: TGTGCCAGCAGTTACCGAACGGCGGGAGGGGATGAGCAGTTCTTC.

The CDR3 DNA reads TGTGCCAGCAGTGAATCGTTCCCGGGAGGCTACGAGCAGTACTTC. Translating gives CASSESFPGGYEQYF. V and J are TRBV6-1 and TRBJ2-7; TRBD2 matches at 7 bases. The CDR3 loop spans 15 amino acids. With V trimmed by 2 bases and J by 3 bases, 7 bases remained unmatched. CDR1 and CDR2 from the germline V gene are MNHNS and SASEGT.

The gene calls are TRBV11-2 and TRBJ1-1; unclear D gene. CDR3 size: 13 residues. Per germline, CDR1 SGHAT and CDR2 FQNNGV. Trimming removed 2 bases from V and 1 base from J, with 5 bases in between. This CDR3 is CASSLQANTEAFF. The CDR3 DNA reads TGTGCCAGCAGCTTACAGGCGAACACTGAAGCTTTCTTT.

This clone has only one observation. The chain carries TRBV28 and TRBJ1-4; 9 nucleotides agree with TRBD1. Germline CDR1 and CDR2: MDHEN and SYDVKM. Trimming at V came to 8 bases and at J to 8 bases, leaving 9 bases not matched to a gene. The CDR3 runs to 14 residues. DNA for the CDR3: TGTGCCAGCCACACCGGACAGGGGACGGAAAAACTGTTTTTT. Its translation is CASHTGQGTEKLFF.